Below are 14 T cell receptor beta chains sequenced from a single sample in a study of STAT5B mutations in CD4+ large granular lymphocyte leukemia. Clones were sequenced by immunoSEQ multiplex PCR, and TCRdb holds only the in-frame ones, with some missing. The sample lists approximately 52,000 clones; approximately 70% were seen once. Sequenced input: CD4+ T cells from blood buffy coats. All receptors come from a human donor in good health.

The chain has TRBV7-2 and TRBJ2-5, with D maybe TRBD1 (6 bases). The V and J ends lost 5 bases and 0 bases respectively, with 13 bases between them. The CDR3 spans 15 residues. Germline V lookup: CDR1 SGHTA, CDR2 FQGNSA. Written as DNA, the CDR3 is TGTGCCAGCAGCCGGCGCCGGGACAACCAAGAGACCCAGTACTTC. Its translation: CASSRRRDNQETQYF.

The genes are TRBV7-2 and TRBJ1-4; a weak D match, TRBD1 (6 bases). The V gene lost 6 bases and the J gene lost 7 bases, with 18 bases spanning the gap. From germline, CDR1 is SGHTA and CDR2 FQGNSA. The CDR3 extends over 15 amino acids. The CDR3 here is CASSQRGGRVEKLFF. The CDR3 DNA reads as TGTGCCAGCAGTCAAAGGGGGGGCCGGGTTGAAAAACTGTTTTTT.

This clone has only a few counts. The rearrangement uses TRBV4-2 and TRBJ1-4, with TRBD1 as a possible D gene (5 bases). The CDR3 has 15 residues. CDR1 is LGHNA and CDR2 is YNFKEQ in the germline V gene. V was shortened by 2 bases and J by 5 bases, with 12 bases between the two germline ends. CDR3 bases: TGTGCCAGCAGCCAACCGGGACCAGACAATGAAAAACTGTTTTTT. Its protein is CASSQPGPDNEKLFF.

The chain has TRBV27 and TRBJ1-1; no reliable D call. Trimming took off 7 bases at V and 7 bases at J, with 19 bases between the two ends. The CDR3 sequence is 14 residues long. CDR1 MNHEY and CDR2 SMNVEV come from the germline V gene (reference sequence). The CDR3 nucleotides are TGTGCCAGCACCCACGTCGGGCAGTCCTTTGAAGCTTTCTTT. Its protein product is CASTHVGQSFEAFF.

The chain is built from TRBV6-6 and TRBJ2-2, with 10 nucleotides matching TRBD1. Germline V gives CDR1 MNHNY, CDR2 SVGAGI (reference sequence). Germline trimming cut 9 bases from V and 4 bases from J; bases unmatched to any gene: 5. CDR3 length: 14 residues. The CDR3 reads CASQRTGGTGELFF. The CDR3 nucleotides are TGTGCCAGTCAGCGGACAGGGGGCACCGGGGAGCTGTTTTTT.

The rearrangement uses TRBV11-2 and TRBJ1-2, with D possibly being TRBD1 (6 bases). The CDR3 sequence is 11 residues long. CDR1 and CDR2 from the germline V gene are SGHAT and FQNNGV. V lost 8 bases to trimming and J lost 2 bases, with 6 bases between them. CDR3 DNA sequence: TGTGCCAGCGGACAGAACTATGGCTACACCTTC. Protein: CASGQNYGYTF. The full variable domain, with the rest looked up from reference TRBV11-2 and TRBJ1-2, is EAGVAQSPRYKIIEKRQSVAFWCNPISGHATLYWYQQILGQGPKLLIQFQNNGVVDDSQLPKDRFSAERLKGVDSTLKIQPAKLEDSAVYLCASGQNYGYTFGSGTRLTVV.

J is TRBJ1-4 and V is TRBV18; D is possibly TRBD1 (5 bases). The CDR3 loop spans 14 amino acids. Looked up from germline, CDR1 is KGHSH and CDR2 is LQKENI. V was clipped by 1 base and J by 7 bases, with 10 bases between them. The CDR3: CASSPLGVGEKLFF. The CDR3 DNA follows: TGTGCCAGCTCACCACTAGGGGTCGGTGAAAAACTGTTTTTT.

The genes are TRBV15 and TRBJ2-3, with 9 bases matching TRBD2. The CDR3 sequence is 16 residues long. The V and J ends lost 0 bases and 6 bases, in that order; junction bases with no gene match: 7. Germline V gene sequence: CDR1 LNHNV, CDR2 YYDKDF (reference sequence). Here the CDR3 DNA reads TGTGCCACCAGCAGAGAGCGCGGGGGGGCCTTGGATACGCAGTATTTT. It yields the protein CATSRERGGALDTQYF. The complete variable domain, with remaining parts taken from reference TRBV15 and TRBJ2-3, reads DAMVIQNPRYQVTQFGKPVTLSCSQTLNHNVMYWYQQKSSQAPKLLFHYYDKDFNNEADTPDNFQSRRPNTSFCFLDIRSPGLGDTAMYLCATSRERGGALDTQYFGPGTRLTVL.

This rearrangement joins TRBV25-1 to TRBJ1-4; TRBD1 aligns across 7 bases. CDR3 length: 16 residues. Germline values: CDR1 MGHDK, CDR2 SYGVNS. J was trimmed by 8 bases and V by 7 bases; bases with no gene match: 16. Here the CDR3 DNA reads TGTGCCAGCATCCCGCTCAGGGGGGTGCTTCTGGAAAAACTGTTTTTT. Translating gives CASIPLRGVLLEKLFF.

The gene calls are TRBV5-1 and TRBJ1-4, with a tentative D call TRBD1 (6 bases). V was trimmed by 7 bases and J by 5 bases, leaving 15 bases between them. The CDR3 has 14 amino acids. Germline V gene lookup returns CDR1 SGHRS and CDR2 YFSETQ. In DNA, the CDR3 is TGCGCCAGCGGCGGTGGGGGGCCCAATGAAAAACTGTTTTTT. Amino acids: CASGGGGPNEKLFF. Full variable domain (remainder filled in from reference TRBV5-1 and TRBJ1-4): KAGVTQTPRYLIKTRGQQVTLSCSPISGHRSVSWYQQTPGQGLQFLFEYFSETQRNKGNFPGRFSGRQFSNSRSEMNVSTLELGDSALYLCASGGGGPNEKLFFGSGTQLSVL.

This chain joins TRBV5-6 and TRBJ1-2, with TRBD1 identical over 11 bases. In germline, CDR1 is SGHDT, CDR2 YYEEEE. This CDR3 is 14 amino acids long. With 4 bases clipped from V and 8 bases from J, the junction kept 7 bases outside the gene matches. CDR3 protein: CASSPAGTGGGYTF. In DNA form, the CDR3 reads TGTGCCAGCAGCCCCGCCGGGACAGGGGGAGGCTACACCTTC. Using reference TRBV5-6 and TRBJ1-2 for the parts outside the CDR3, the full variable domain is DAGVTQSPTHLIKTRGQQVTLRCSPKSGHDTVSWYQQALGQGPQFIFQYYEEEERQRGNFPDRFSGHQFPNYSSELNVNALLLGDSALYLCASSPAGTGGGYTFGSGTRLTVV.

The gene calls are TRBV5-1 and TRBJ2-2; D perhaps matches TRBD1 (5 bases). CDR3 length: 16 residues. Germline lookup yields CDR1 SGHRS and CDR2 YFSETQ. Trimming shortened V by 6 bases and J by 3 bases, and 18 bases separated the two germline ends. CDR3 residues: CASTDGPGHDTGELFF. The CDR3 nucleotides are TGCGCCAGCACCGATGGACCTGGACATGACACCGGGGAGCTGTTTTTT.

The chain uses TRBV4-1 and TRBJ1-2; unclear D gene. In germline, CDR1 is MGHRA, CDR2 YSYEKL. This CDR3 region has 15 residues. V dropped 0 bases and J dropped 4 bases, with 12 bases sitting between them. The CDR3 reads CASSQDIETVYGYTF. CDR3 bases: TGCGCCAGCAGCCAAGATATCGAGACCGTCTATGGCTACACCTTC.

The chain recombines TRBV2 with TRBJ2-6; 10 positions agree with TRBD1. Germline loops: CDR1 SNHLY, CDR2 FYNNEI. CDR3 size: 17 residues. Germline trimming cut 6 bases from V and 4 bases from J; bases unmatched to any gene: 9. CDR3 in DNA: TGTGCCAGCAGGCTGGGACAGGGGCTCGCCGGGGCCAACGTCCTGACTTTC. Its protein is CASRLGQGLAGANVLTF.